Below are 14 T cell receptor beta chains sequenced from a single sample in a study of blood T cell repertoires in COVID-19. The method was immunoSEQ multiplex PCR; TCRdb's version includes in-frame clones alone and lacks a portion of them. The sample has fewer than 50,000 clones, nearly 90% seen once. Specimen: peripheral blood. All receptors derive from a man in his 60s with active or convalescent COVID-19.

The chain uses TRBV28 and TRBJ1-5; D gene ambiguous. The CDR3 length is 15 residues. V dropped 7 bases and J dropped 5 bases, with 18 bases sitting between them. Per the germline V gene, CDR1 is MDHEN and CDR2 is SYDVKM. CDR3 DNA: TGTGCCAGCAACAAGGTGGGCCGCCCCGATCAGCCCCAGCATTTT. The encoded protein is CASNKVGRPDQPQHF.

About this clone itself: Germline and junction disagree at one end, which may indicate a read error. This CDR3 is also generated by other DNA sequences in the sample. CDR3 sequence reads: CATSSLQGIAGNTIYF. In DNA form, the CDR3 reads TGTGCCACCAGCAGTCTACAGGGGATCGCTGGAAACACTATATATTTT. The genes are TRBV15 and TRBJ1-3; TRBD1 matches at 7 bases. CDR1 and CDR2 from the germline V gene are LNHNV and YYDKDF (reference sequence). The CDR3 length is 16 residues.

The chain uses TRBV11-2 and TRBJ2-1, with TRBD2 identical over 14 bases. Trimming took 3 bases from V and 2 from J; bases not matched to a gene: 3. The CDR3 extends over 17 amino acids. The germline V gene encodes CDR1 SGHAT and CDR2 FQNNGV. The CDR3 region is CASSFLTSGRAYNEQFF. CDR3 coding DNA: TGTGCCAGCAGCTTTTTGACTAGCGGGAGGGCCTACAATGAGCAGTTCTTC.

The genes are TRBV5-4 and TRBJ2-3; 9 bases are shared with TRBD1. Germline trimming cut 5 bases from V and 5 bases from J; bases unmatched to any gene: 12. This CDR3 region has 16 residues. Germline-derived CDR1 and CDR2 are SGHNT and YYREEE (reference sequence). The CDR3, as DNA: TGTGCCAGCAGTCCAAACACAGGGGGCGCGTTAGATACGCAGTATTTT. This sequence encodes CASSPNTGGALDTQYF.

This clone was recorded only once. This chain joins TRBV6-5 and TRBJ2-5; 10 bases are shared with TRBD1. CDR1 is MNHEY and CDR2 is SVGAGI in the germline V gene. The CDR3 consists of 14 residues. With V trimmed by 6 bases and J by 6 bases, 7 bases remained unmatched. CDR3 in amino acids: CASRQTGGGKTQYF. The CDR3 DNA reads as TGTGCCAGCAGGCAGACAGGGGGCGGGAAGACCCAGTACTTC.

The genes are TRBV3-1 (or the pseudogene TRBV3-2) and TRBJ2-7, with D uncertain. This CDR3 is built from 14 residues. With 2 bases removed from V and 7 bases from J, the gap between germline ends came to 15 bases. The germline V gene has CDR1 LGHDT and CDR2 YNNKEL (reference sequence). The CDR3 is CASSQTPKTGEQYF. As DNA, the CDR3 is TGTGCCAGCAGCCAAACCCCGAAGACCGGGGAGCAGTACTTC.

The V gene is TRBV5-6, the J gene TRBJ2-5; D may be TRBD1 (6 bases). Trimming shortened V by 2 bases and J by 4 bases, and 24 bases separated the two germline ends. The germline CDR1 and CDR2 sequences are SGHDT and YYEEEE. CDR3 length equals 18 residues. The CDR3 spells CASSFPLRSKRGGETQYF. CDR3 in DNA: TGTGCCAGCAGCTTTCCCCTTCGCTCCAAAAGAGGGGGAGAGACCCAGTACTTC. Based on the CDR3 plus reference TRBV5-6 and TRBJ2-5, the full variable domain is DAGVTQSPTHLIKTRGQQVTLRCSPKSGHDTVSWYQQALGQGPQFIFQYYEEEERQRGNFPDRFSGHQFPNYSSELNVNALLLGDSALYLCASSFPLRSKRGGETQYFGPGTRLLVL.

This chain joins TRBV11-2 and TRBJ2-5; 9 bases are shared with TRBD1. This CDR3 contains 16 residues. Germline V gene lookup returns CDR1 SGHAT and CDR2 FQNNGV. Trimming removed 6 bases from V and 4 bases from J; junction bases left unmatched: 12. CDR3 DNA sequence: TGTGCCAGCAGATCCTTACAGGGGGCGCGACGAGAGACCCAGTACTTC. Its translation: CASRSLQGARRETQYF.

On this clone itself: Relative to the germline gene, one junction end is altered; a read error may explain this. CDR3 amino acids: CSVGENGTGDF. The DNA of the CDR3 is TGCAGCGTTGGGGAAAACGGGACAGGAGACTTC. The chain combines TRBV29-1 with TRBJ2-5; 8 bases align to TRBD1. The CDR3 contains 11 residues. In germline, CDR1 is SQVTM, CDR2 ANQGSEA.

This chain connects TRBV2 to TRBJ2-1; 10 nucleotides line up with TRBD2. The J segment lost 10 bases and the V segment lost 6 bases, leaving 3 bases of the junction unmatched. CDR3 length: 12 amino acids. Germline V gives CDR1 SNHLY, CDR2 FYNNEI. CDR3 residues: CASRTSGWEQFF. The CDR3 nucleotides are TGTGCCAGCAGGACTAGCGGGTGGGAGCAGTTCTTC.

This chain connects TRBV7-9 to TRBJ1-6, with D possibly matching TRBD1 (6 bases). Per the germline V gene, CDR1 is SEHNR and CDR2 is FQNEAQ (reference sequence). The CDR3 loop spans 16 amino acids. Trimming took off 5 bases at V and 6 bases at J, with 17 bases between the two ends. CDR3 amino acids: CASSLLPQGINSPLHF. CDR3 in DNA: TGTGCCAGCAGCCTACTTCCCCAGGGGATTAATTCACCCCTCCACTTT.

The chain links TRBV18 to TRBJ1-1; D call uncertain. CDR3 length equals 15 residues. Germline V gene data show CDR1 as KGHSH and CDR2 as LQKENI. V was trimmed by 2 bases and J by 4 bases, leaving 14 bases between them. The CDR3 DNA reads TGTGCCAGCTCACCAGGCACTACCCCGGGCACTGAAGCTTTCTTT. Residues: CASSPGTTPGTEAFF.

The chain employs TRBV12-3 or TRBV12-4 and TRBJ1-5; TRBD1 might be the D (5 bases). The ends were cut back, 5 bases at V and 7 bases at J, with 12 bases in the middle. The CDR3 contains 13 residues. The CDR3 sequence: CASSPTGNQPQHF. The CDR3, as DNA: TGTGCCAGCAGTCCAACAGGTAACCAGCCCCAGCATTTT.

The chain is built from TRBV2 and TRBJ1-6; a weak D match, TRBD1 (5 bases). The CDR3 consists of 13 residues. The germline gives CDR1 SNHLY, CDR2 FYNNEI. The V and J ends lost 4 bases and 10 bases respectively, with 11 bases between them. CDR3 residues: CASSGAGGSPLHF. CDR3 coding DNA: TGTGCCAGCAGTGGGGCTGGGGGGTCACCCCTCCACTTT.